The clone carrying this TCR beta chain was seen many times. This sample is part of a study of Graves' ophthalmopathy and Graves' hyperthyroidism. Amplified TCR beta CDR3 regions were obtained using RNA transcripts as template. In the first round, RT-PCR was carried out with HTBI primers, and a multiplex PCR formed the second round. TCRdb itself ran the multiplex PCR reads through MiXCR, one entry per CDR3 protein. The sample has hundreds of thousands of distinct CDR3 sequences; just over 40% are singletons. The sequence was collected from an adult man with Graves' ophthalmopathy. The sequenced sample consisted of peripheral blood.

CDR3 protein: CASSFRRVEYEQYF. The CDR3 DNA reads TGTGCCAGCAGCTTCCGACGCGTCGAGTACGAGCAGTACTTC. The V gene is TRBV7-2, the J gene TRBJ2-7; D gene uncertain. The CDR3 totals 14 residues. CDR1 and CDR2 (germline): SGHTA, FQGNSA. V lost 3 bases to trimming and J lost 4 bases, with 13 bases between them.